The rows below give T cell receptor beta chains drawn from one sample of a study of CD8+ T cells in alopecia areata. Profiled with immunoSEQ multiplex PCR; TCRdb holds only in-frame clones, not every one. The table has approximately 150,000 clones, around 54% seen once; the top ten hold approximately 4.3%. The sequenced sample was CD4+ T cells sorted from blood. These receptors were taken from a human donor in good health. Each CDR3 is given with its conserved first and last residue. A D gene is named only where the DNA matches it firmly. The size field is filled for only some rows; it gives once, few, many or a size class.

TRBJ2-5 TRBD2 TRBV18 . TGTGCCAGCTCGCGGACTAGCGCAATCCAAGAGACCCAGTACTTC CASSRTSAIQETQYF
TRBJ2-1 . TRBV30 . TGTGCCTGGAGTCGAGCGGTTTACAATGAGCAGTTCTTC CAWSRAVYNEQFF
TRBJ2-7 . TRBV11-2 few TGTGCCAGCAGCCCACGACAGTACGTGCAGTACTTC CASSPRQYVQYF
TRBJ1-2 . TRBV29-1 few TGCAGCCCCCATCGGGAAGCCTATGGCTACACCTTC CSPHREAYGYTF
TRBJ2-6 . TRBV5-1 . TGCGCCAGCAGCACGGGTCAGGGCTCCGGGGCCAACGTCCTGACTTTC CASSTGQGSGANVLTF
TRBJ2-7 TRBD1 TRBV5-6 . TGTGCCAGCAGCTTGCGGGACAGTCCCTACGAGCAGTACTTC CASSLRDSPYEQYF
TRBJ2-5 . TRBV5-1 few TGCGCCAGCAGCCCCGGGGGAACCCAAGAGACCCAGTACTTC CASSPGGTQETQYF
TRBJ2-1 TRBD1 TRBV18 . TGTGCCAGCTCACCAGGGACAGGGGAGCAGTTCTTC CASSPGTGEQFF
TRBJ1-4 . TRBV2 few TGTGCCAGTGCGAGGGAGGGGGGACCTAATGAAAAACTGTTTTTT CASAREGGPNEKLFF
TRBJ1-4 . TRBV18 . TGTGCCAGCTCACTGGACGACAGATCAACTAATGAAAAACTGTTTTTT CASSLDDRSTNEKLFF
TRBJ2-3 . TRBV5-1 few TGCGCCAGCAGCTTGCTGGGAGCCCACGATACGCAGTATTTT CASSLLGAHDTQYF
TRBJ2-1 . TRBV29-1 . TGCAGCGTGGTTCGGAGAAATGAGCAGTTCTTC CSVVRRNEQFF
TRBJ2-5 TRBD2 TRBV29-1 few TGCAGCGCGGGACTAGCGGGAGAGACCCAGTACTTC CSAGLAGETQYF
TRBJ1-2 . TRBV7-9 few TGTGCCAGCAGCTTGTCAGGATTTAACTATGGCTACACCTTC CASSLSGFNYGYTF
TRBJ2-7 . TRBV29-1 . TGCAGCGTTGATACGGGAAAGGGGCAGTACTTC CSVDTGKGQYF
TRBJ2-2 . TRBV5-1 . TGCGCCAGCGCACGAGGGAGGACCGGGGAGCTGTTTTTT CASARGRTGELFF
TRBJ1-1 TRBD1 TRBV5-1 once TGCGCCAGCAGCCCGGGGGACAGGAACACTGAAGCTTTCTTT CASSPGDRNTEAFF
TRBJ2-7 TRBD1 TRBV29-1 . TGCAGCGTTGGCCCGCGAGGGGGCAATCGCTACGAGCAGTACTTC CSVGPRGGNRYEQYF
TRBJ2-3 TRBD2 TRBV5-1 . TGCGCCAGCAGCACGCTTAGCGGGAGTAATACGCAGTATTTT CASSTLSGSNTQYF
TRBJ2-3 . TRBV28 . TGTGCCAGCAGTTTGGAGGGCCCCCCAGATACGCAGTATTTT CASSLEGPPDTQYF
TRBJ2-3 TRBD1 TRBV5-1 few TGCGCCAGCAGCCCAACGGACAGGATAACAGATACGCAGTATTTT CASSPTDRITDTQYF
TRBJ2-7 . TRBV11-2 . TGTGCCAGCAGCTTAGAGGGTACCTTTGGCGAGCAGTACTTC CASSLEGTFGEQYF
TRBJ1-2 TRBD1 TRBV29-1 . TGCAGCGTTGAAGATAACCCGGACAGGGCCAGGAGGGGCTACACCTTC CSVEDNPDRARRGYTF
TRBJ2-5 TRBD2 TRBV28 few TGTGCCAGCAGTTGGGGACTAGTGAGGAGGGAGACCCAGTACTTC CASSWGLVRRETQYF
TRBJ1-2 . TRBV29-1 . TGCAGTGATTACCTAGATGGCTACACCTTC CSDYLDGYTF
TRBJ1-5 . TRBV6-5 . TGTGCCAGCAGTTACTCGAGGATGGGGCCCCAGCATTTT CASSYSRMGPQHF
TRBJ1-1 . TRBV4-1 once TGCGCCAGCAGCCGAGTTTGGAGTTTGAACACTGAAGCTTTCTTT CASSRVWSLNTEAFF
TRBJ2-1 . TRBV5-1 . TGCGCCAGCAGCTCTCAATGGGATGAGCAGTTCTTC CASSSQWDEQFF
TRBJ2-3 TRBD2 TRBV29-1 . TGCAGCGCAAGAGCGGGAGGGCCCGGAGATACGCAGTATTTT CSARAGGPGDTQYF
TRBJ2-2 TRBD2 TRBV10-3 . TGTGCCATCAGCGGGGGGTCGGGAAAGAACACCGGGGAGCTGTTTTTT CAISGGSGKNTGELFF
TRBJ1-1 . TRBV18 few TGTGCCAGCTCATCAACGTGGAACACTGAAGCTTTCTTT CASSSTWNTEAFF
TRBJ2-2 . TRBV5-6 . TGTGCCAGCAGCTTGGGGGGGAGACTAGCGAACACCGGGGAGCTGTTTTTT CASSLGGRLANTGELFF
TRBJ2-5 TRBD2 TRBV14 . TGTGCCAGCAGCCAACAGACTAGCTCCGGAACCCAGTACTTC CASSQQTSSGTQYF
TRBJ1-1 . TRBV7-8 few TGTGCCAGCAGCTTAAGGACGGCGGACTCTGAAGCTTTCTTT CASSLRTADSEAFF
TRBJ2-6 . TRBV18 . TGTGCCAGCTCACCGAGGCCGGAGGTGGGGGCCAACGTCCTGACTTTC CASSPRPEVGANVLTF
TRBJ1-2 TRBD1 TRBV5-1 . TGCGCCAGCAGCTTGAGACCGCCGGGACAGGGGATTGGCTACACCTTC CASSLRPPGQGIGYTF
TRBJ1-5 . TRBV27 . TGTGCCAGCAGTTTAGGGTGGTCTGTCAGGTCGGGCAATCAGCCCCAGCATTTT CASSLGWSVRSGNQPQHF
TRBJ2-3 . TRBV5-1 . TGCGCCAGCAGCTTGGGGGCGGCTCCGAACACAGATACGCAGTATTTT CASSLGAAPNTDTQYF
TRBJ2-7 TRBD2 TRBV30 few TGTGCCTGGAGTGTTCTAGCGGGAATTGACGAGCAGTACTTC CAWSVLAGIDEQYF
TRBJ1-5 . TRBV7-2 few TGTGCCAGCAGCCCCTACAGCAATCAGCCCCAGCATTTT CASSPYSNQPQHF
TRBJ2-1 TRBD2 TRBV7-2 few TGTGCCAGCAGCTTAGTTACTAGCGGGAGGGCTCAATTTGAGCAGTTCTTC CASSLVTSGRAQFEQFF
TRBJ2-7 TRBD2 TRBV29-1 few TGCAGCGCCGTAGACGGGAGGACCTACGAGCAGTACTTC CSAVDGRTYEQYF
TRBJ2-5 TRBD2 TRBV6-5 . TGTGCCAGCAGTTGGACTAGCGGGGATTCGGAGACCCAGTACTTC CASSWTSGDSETQYF
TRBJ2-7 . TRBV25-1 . TGTGCCAGCAGTGAATCTGTCAGGGGTCACGAGCAGTACTTC CASSESVRGHEQYF
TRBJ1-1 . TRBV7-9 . TGTGCCAGCAGCTCAGGACGGTCGAACACTGAAGCTTTCTTT CASSSGRSNTEAFF
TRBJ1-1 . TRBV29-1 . TGCAGCGTGGGACATATATACTGGACTGAAGCTTTCTTT CSVGHIYWTEAFF